Shown below are 26 T cell receptor beta chains from a single sample sequenced in a study of T cell responses to AZD1222 COVID-19 vaccine. TCRdb keeps only in-frame clones here, not all; method: immunoSEQ multiplex PCR. The data show some 40,000 clones, with around 81% seen just once and 3.5% to 5% held by the top ten. This sample comprised peripheral blood, obtained on day 0 of AZD1222 vaccination. Receptors were obtained from an adult in good health.

J is TRBJ1-1 and V is TRBV19; 9 nucleotides line up with TRBD1. Germline assignment: CDR1 LNHDA and CDR2 SQIVND (reference sequence). The CDR3 is 14 amino acids. V was pared by 6 bases and J by 5 bases, with 7 bases of the junction left unmatched. The CDR3 DNA is TGTGCCAGTAGCCTTACAGGGGGCAGGACTGAAGCTTTCTTT. It yields the protein CASSLTGGRTEAFF.

The V and J genes are TRBV28 and TRBJ1-2; weak D call: TRBD1 (5 bases). V was cut by 7 bases and J by 7 bases, with 25 bases left in between. Germline V gene sequence: CDR1 MDHEN, CDR2 SYDVKM. The CDR3 consists of 16 residues. The CDR3, as DNA: TGTGCCAGCATCGACCCCACCACCGCGGGGGTGGGTGGCTACACCTTC. It yields the protein CASIDPTTAGVGGYTF.

V usage is TRBV6-6 and J usage is TRBJ1-1; TRBD1 might be the D (5 bases). The CDR3 is 13 amino acids. V shed 7 bases and J shed 0 bases, with 9 bases lying between them. The germline V gene has CDR1 MNHNY and CDR2 SVGAGI (reference sequence). The CDR3 here is CASMGRLNTEAFF. CDR3 in DNA: TGTGCCAGCATGGGACGGTTGAACACTGAAGCTTTCTTT.

V gene TRBV6-5 combines with J gene TRBJ2-1; D unclear. Germline V gene lookup returns CDR1 MNHEY and CDR2 SVGAGI. V lost 4 bases, J lost 0 bases, and 10 bases lay in between. CDR3 length: 15 residues. The CDR3 region has the DNA TGTGCCAGCAGTTGGATCCGGAGCTCCTACAATGAGCAGTTCTTC. This gives the protein CASSWIRSSYNEQFF.

The chain employs TRBV9 and TRBJ2-2; TRBD1 might be the D (6 bases). The CDR3 runs 15 residues. V shed 3 bases and J shed 0 bases, with 9 bases lying between them. Germline loops: CDR1 SGDLS, CDR2 YYNGEE. The CDR3 bases are TGTGCCAGCAGCGCTAGGGGGACGAACACCGGGGAGCTGTTTTTT. It yields the protein CASSARGTNTGELFF.

The V call is TRBV10-3, the J call TRBJ2-1, with 7 bases aligning to TRBD1. The germline V gene has CDR1 ENHRY and CDR2 SYGVKD. The junction had 8 bases not matched to a gene; V was cut back by 3 bases and J by 9 bases. The CDR3 covers 14 residues. The chain's CDR3 is CAISEVTGAVEQFF. CDR3 sequence (DNA): TGTGCCATCAGTGAAGTAACAGGGGCGGTTGAGCAGTTCTTC.

The chain recombines TRBV12-3 or TRBV12-4 with TRBJ2-1; D remains ambiguous. The germline V and J ends were trimmed by 5 bases and 10 bases, with 12 bases remaining between them. The CDR3 sequence is 12 residues long. The CDR3 spells CASSQSIKEQFF. The DNA of the CDR3 is TGTGCCAGCAGTCAAAGCATTAAGGAGCAGTTCTTC.

The chain couples TRBV11-2 to TRBJ2-2; D assignment may be TRBD1 or TRBD2 (5 bases each). The germline V and J ends were trimmed by 5 bases and 5 bases, with 27 bases remaining between them. CDR3 size: 19 residues. The germline gives CDR1 SGHAT, CDR2 FQNNGV. The CDR3 DNA follows: TGTGCCAGCAGCCGAGGAAGGGGCCGGGACCGCACCTCAACCGGGGAGCTGTTTTTT. Residues: CASSRGRGRDRTSTGELFF.

J is TRBJ1-1 and V is TRBV5-1, with D possibly TRBD1 on 5 matching bases. Trimming shortened V by 3 bases and J by 4 bases, and 13 bases separated the two germline ends. From germline, CDR1 is SGHRS and CDR2 YFSETQ. The CDR3 runs 14 residues. In nucleotides, the CDR3 is TGCGCCAGCAGCTGGGACCATCGGGGCACTGAAGCTTTCTTT. This sequence encodes CASSWDHRGTEAFF. Full variable domain (rest looked up from reference TRBV5-1 and TRBJ1-1): KAGVTQTPRYLIKTRGQQVTLSCSPISGHRSVSWYQQTPGQGLQFLFEYFSETQRNKGNFPGRFSGRQFSNSRSEMNVSTLELGDSALYLCASSWDHRGTEAFFGQGTRLTVV.

The rearrangement links TRBV10-3 to TRBJ2-3, with 9 bases matching TRBD2. CDR1 is ENHRY and CDR2 is SYGVKD in the germline V gene. Trimming at V came to 6 bases and at J to 4 bases, leaving 2 bases not matched to a gene. This CDR3 is 13 amino acids long. This CDR3 reads CAISAGGPDTQYF. The CDR3 nucleotides are TGTGCCATCAGCGCGGGGGGGCCAGATACGCAGTATTTT.

The chain links TRBV7-2 to TRBJ2-7, with D maybe TRBD1 (6 bases). Per the germline V gene, CDR1 is SGHTA and CDR2 is FQGNSA. V shed 4 bases and J shed 4 bases, with 26 bases lying between them. The CDR3 is 18 residues long. This CDR3 reads CASSSLPITGWDRYEQYF. The CDR3 bases are TGTGCCAGCAGCTCACTTCCCATTACAGGGTGGGATAGGTACGAGCAGTACTTC.

V usage is TRBV7-9 and J usage is TRBJ2-7; D call uncertain. The CDR3 spans 12 residues. The V and J ends lost 5 bases and 3 bases respectively, with 8 bases between them. Germline V lookup: CDR1 SEHNR, CDR2 FQNEAQ (reference sequence). CDR3 loop: CASSRGDYEQYF. The DNA of the CDR3 is TGTGCCAGCAGCCGCGGAGACTACGAGCAGTACTTC.

The chain's CDR3 is CASSVTDRGAGELFF. CDR3 nucleotide sequence: TGTGCCAGCAGTGTAACGGACAGGGGAGCCGGGGAGCTGTTTTTT. The rearrangement links TRBV2 to TRBJ2-2; 9 bases match TRBD1. V shed 4 bases, J shed 6 bases, and the junction held 6 bases outside the gene matches. CDR3 length equals 15 residues. Germline loops: CDR1 SNHLY, CDR2 FYNNEI. Combining the CDR3 with reference TRBV2 and TRBJ2-2 gives the whole variable domain EPEVTQTPSHQVTQMGQEVILRCVPISNHLYFYWYRQILGQKVEFLVSFYNNEISEKSEIFDDQFSVERPDGSNFTLKIRSTKLEDSAMYFCASSVTDRGAGELFFGEGSRLTVL.

The DNA for the CDR3 is TGTGCCAGCAGCTTAGACGACAGCAACTCTGGGGCCAACGTCCTGACTTTC. Translating gives CASSLDDSNSGANVLTF. The chain combines TRBV11-3 with TRBJ2-6, with a weak D call TRBD1 (5 bases). Germline lookup yields CDR1 SGHNT and CDR2 YENEEA. Trimming took 0 bases from V and 0 from J, leaving 9 bases between them. This CDR3 region has 17 residues.

This sequence joins TRBV11-2 and TRBJ1-1; D gene uncertain. V was shortened by 3 bases and J by 1 base, with 6 bases between the two germline ends. Germline loops: CDR1 SGHAT, CDR2 FQNNGV. The CDR3 runs 13 residues. The CDR3, as DNA: TGTGCCAGCAGCTTTAACAGGAACACTGAAGCTTTCTTT. Translated: CASSFNRNTEAFF.

With regard to this clone: Its ends do not fully match the called genes, so a read error is possible. The chain carries TRBV5-4 and TRBJ1-3; D is perhaps TRBD1 (6 bases). CDR3 size: 12 residues. Germline loops: CDR1 SGHNT, CDR2 YYREEE (reference sequence). CDR3 amino acids: CASSLGGGPLHF. CDR3 coding DNA: TGTGCCAGCAGCTTGGGAGGGGGACCCTTGCATTTT.

The chain has TRBV14 and TRBJ2-3, with 9 nucleotides matching TRBD1. With V trimmed by 4 bases and J by 8 bases, 10 bases remained unmatched. Germline CDR1 reads SGHDN; CDR2 reads FVKESK. There are 15 residues in the CDR3. CDR3 residues: CASSLRTGAQGTQYF. CDR3 nucleotides: TGTGCCAGCAGCCTGCGGACAGGGGCACAGGGTACGCAGTATTTT. The full variable domain, with the rest looked up from reference TRBV14 and TRBJ2-3, is EAGVTQFPSHSVIEKGQTVTLRCDPISGHDNLYWYRRVMGKEIKFLLHFVKESKQDESGMPNNRFLAERTGGTYSTLKVQPAELEDSGVYFCASSLRTGAQGTQYFGPGTRLTVL.

The chain uses TRBV18 and TRBJ1-3, with a possible D match to TRBD1 (5 bases). CDR3 size: 15 residues. The V and J ends lost 6 bases and 6 bases respectively, with 18 bases between them. Germline lookup yields CDR1 KGHSH and CDR2 LQKENI. The CDR3 is CASSPSGDGENTIYF. CDR3 sequence (DNA): TGTGCCAGCTCCCCGTCGGGGGACGGTGAAAACACCATATATTTT. The entire variable domain, with the rest obtained from reference TRBV18 and TRBJ1-3, is as follows: NAGVMQNPRHLVRRRGQEARLRCSPMKGHSHVYWYRQLPEEGLKFMVYLQKENIIDESGMPKERFSAEFPKEGPSILRIQQVVRGDSAAYFCASSPSGDGENTIYFGEGSWLTVV.

The chain is built from TRBV21-1 and TRBJ2-4; the D segment call TRBD2 is taken from the table without a DNA check. TRBV21-1 is described as a pseudogene. This CDR3 has 15 amino acids. The DNA of the CDR3 is TGTGCCAGCAACCACTGCGGGACTAGGAGGCTCATTCAGTACTTC. Translating gives CASNHCGTRRLIQYF.

V is TRBV3-1 (or the pseudogene TRBV3-2) and J is TRBJ2-3; D possibly corresponds to TRBD2 (7 bases). Between the trimmed V and J ends, which lost 4 bases and 0 bases, there was a span of 11 bases. CDR1 and CDR2 from the germline V gene are LGHDT and YNNKEL (reference sequence). The CDR3 totals 15 residues. CDR3 DNA sequence: TGTGCCAGCAGCCCGGAGGGGGGGAGCACAGATACGCAGTATTTT. Protein product: CASSPEGGSTDTQYF.

This chain links TRBV6-1 with TRBJ2-5; either TRBD1 or TRBD2 may supply D (6 bases each). Per germline, CDR1 MNHNS and CDR2 SASEGT. Trimming cost V 3 bases and J 5 bases, with 13 bases left between them. CDR3 length: 14 residues. The CDR3 DNA reads as TGTGCCAGCAGTGATGGGGGGCCCCGGGAGACCCAGTACTTC. Encoded protein: CASSDGGPRETQYF.

Worth noting for this clone: Other DNA sequences in this specimen translate into the identical CDR3. For the CDR3, the DNA is TGCAGCGTTGAACGGACAGGGGGCAATGAGCAGTTCTTC. It specifies CSVERTGGNEQFF. This rearrangement joins TRBV29-1 to TRBJ2-1; TRBD1 matches at 10 bases. Germline-derived CDR1 and CDR2 are SQVTM and ANQGSEA. V shed 2 bases, J shed 6 bases, and the junction held 1 base outside the gene matches. The CDR3 covers 13 residues.

This clone is labeled medium-sized. The V and J genes are TRBV5-6 and TRBJ1-2; TRBD1 matches at 7 bases. This CDR3 has 15 amino acids. Germline lookup yields CDR1 SGHDT and CDR2 YYEEEE. Unmatched junction bases numbered 9, after V lost 2 bases and J lost 5 bases. CDR3: CASSLGQAEWYGYTF. CDR3 bases: TGTGCCAGCAGCTTAGGACAGGCAGAATGGTATGGCTACACCTTC.

Only one count was recorded for this clone. This chain uses TRBV7-9 with TRBJ1-1, with D possibly TRBD1 on 5 matching bases. Germline V gene sequence: CDR1 SEHNR, CDR2 FQNEAQ (reference sequence). Deletions cut 2 bases from V and 6 bases from J, with 16 bases between. The CDR3 runs 15 residues. CDR3 nucleotide sequence: TGTGCCAGCAGCTTAATTCGGGGAGACAGCTCTGAAGCTTTCTTT. It specifies CASSLIRGDSSEAFF.

The gene calls are TRBV19 and TRBJ2-5; 9 bases line up with TRBD1. CDR1 LNHDA and CDR2 SQIVND come from the germline V gene (reference sequence). This CDR3 contains 14 residues. The V gene end was trimmed by 8 bases and the J gene end by 5 bases; junction bases not matched to a gene: 9. The CDR3 spells CASGPQGARETQYF. The CDR3 DNA follows: TGTGCCAGTGGACCACAGGGGGCGCGGGAGACCCAGTACTTC.

The chain employs TRBV7-8 and TRBJ1-5, with 9 nucleotides matching TRBD1. The CDR3 is 16 amino acids. Trimming took 3 bases from V and 4 from J; bases not matched to a gene: 7. Per germline, CDR1 SGHVS and CDR2 FQNEAQ. CDR3 amino acids: CASSFPDRGENQPQHF. In DNA form, the CDR3 reads TGTGCCAGCAGCTTCCCGGACAGGGGTGAGAATCAGCCCCAGCATTTT.